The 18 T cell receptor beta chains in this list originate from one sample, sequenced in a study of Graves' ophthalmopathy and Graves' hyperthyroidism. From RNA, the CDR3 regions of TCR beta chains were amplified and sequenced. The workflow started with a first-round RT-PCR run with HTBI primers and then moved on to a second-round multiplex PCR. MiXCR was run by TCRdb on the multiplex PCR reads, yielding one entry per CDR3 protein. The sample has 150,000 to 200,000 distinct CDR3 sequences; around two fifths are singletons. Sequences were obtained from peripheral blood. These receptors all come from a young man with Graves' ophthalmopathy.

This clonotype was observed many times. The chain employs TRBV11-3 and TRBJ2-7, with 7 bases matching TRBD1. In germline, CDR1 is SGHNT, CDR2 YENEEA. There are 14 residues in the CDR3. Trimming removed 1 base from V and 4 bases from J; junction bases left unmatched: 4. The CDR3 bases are TGTGCCAGCAGCTTAGGAGGGGGCAAATACGAGCAGTACTTC. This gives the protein CASSLGGGKYEQYF.

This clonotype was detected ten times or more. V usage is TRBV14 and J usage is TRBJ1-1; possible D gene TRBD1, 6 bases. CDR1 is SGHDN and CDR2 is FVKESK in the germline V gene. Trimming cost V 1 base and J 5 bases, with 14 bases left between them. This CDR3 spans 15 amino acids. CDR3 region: CASSQVGVRGTEAFF. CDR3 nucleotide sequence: TGTGCCAGCAGCCAAGTGGGGGTCAGGGGAACTGAAGCTTTCTTT.

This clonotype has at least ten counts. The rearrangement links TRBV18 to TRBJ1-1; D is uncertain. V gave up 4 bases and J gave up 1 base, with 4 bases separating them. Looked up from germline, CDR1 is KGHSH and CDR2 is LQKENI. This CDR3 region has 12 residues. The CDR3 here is CASSHRNTEAFF. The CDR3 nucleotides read TGTGCCAGCTCACACAGGAACACTGAAGCTTTCTTT.

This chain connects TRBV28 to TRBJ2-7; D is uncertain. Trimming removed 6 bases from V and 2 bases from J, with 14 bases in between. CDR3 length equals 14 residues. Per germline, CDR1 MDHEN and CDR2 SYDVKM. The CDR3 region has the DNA TGTGCCAGCAGCCCCTCGAGTGGGGCCTACGAGCAGTACTTC. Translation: CASSPSSGAYEQYF. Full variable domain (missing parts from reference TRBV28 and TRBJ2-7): DVKVTQSSRYLVKRTGEKVFLECVQDMDHENMFWYRQDPGLGLRLIYFSYDVKMKEKGDIPEGYSVSREKKERFSLILESASTNQTSMYLCASSPSSGAYEQYFGPGTRLTVT.

The CDR3 protein is CASTSGTTPYEQYF. Here the CDR3 DNA reads TGTGCCAGCACCTCTGGCACAACACCGTACGAGCAGTACTTC. The rearrangement uses TRBV28 and TRBJ2-7; D unresolved. In germline, CDR1 is MDHEN, CDR2 SYDVKM. V was trimmed by 7 bases and J by 4 bases, leaving 17 bases between them. The CDR3 totals 14 residues.

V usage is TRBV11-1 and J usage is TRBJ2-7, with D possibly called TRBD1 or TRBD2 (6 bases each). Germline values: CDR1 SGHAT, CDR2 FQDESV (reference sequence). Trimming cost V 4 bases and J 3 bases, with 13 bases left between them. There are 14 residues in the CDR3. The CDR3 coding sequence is TGTGCCAGCAGCTCCGGGGGCAGTAACTACGAGCAGTACTTC. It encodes CASSSGGSNYEQYF.

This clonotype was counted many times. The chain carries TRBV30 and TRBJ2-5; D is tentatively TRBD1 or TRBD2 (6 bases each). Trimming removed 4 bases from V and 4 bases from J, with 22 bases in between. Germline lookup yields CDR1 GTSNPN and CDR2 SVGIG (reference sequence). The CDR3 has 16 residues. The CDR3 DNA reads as TGTGCCTGGACCGTGGCACATCGGGGGCCGTTAGAGACCCAGTACTTC. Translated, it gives CAWTVAHRGPLETQYF.

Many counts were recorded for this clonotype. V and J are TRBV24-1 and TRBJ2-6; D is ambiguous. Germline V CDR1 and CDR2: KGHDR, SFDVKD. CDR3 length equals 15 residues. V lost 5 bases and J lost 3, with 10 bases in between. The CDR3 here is CATSVDHDGANVLTF. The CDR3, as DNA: TGTGCCACCAGTGTCGATCACGATGGGGCCAACGTCCTGACTTTC.

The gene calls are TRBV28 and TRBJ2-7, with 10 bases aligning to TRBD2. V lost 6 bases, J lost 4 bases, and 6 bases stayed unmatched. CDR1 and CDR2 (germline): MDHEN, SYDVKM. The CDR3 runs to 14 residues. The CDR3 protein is CASSSLAGAYEQYF. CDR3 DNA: TGTGCCAGCAGCTCCCTAGCGGGAGCGTACGAGCAGTACTTC.

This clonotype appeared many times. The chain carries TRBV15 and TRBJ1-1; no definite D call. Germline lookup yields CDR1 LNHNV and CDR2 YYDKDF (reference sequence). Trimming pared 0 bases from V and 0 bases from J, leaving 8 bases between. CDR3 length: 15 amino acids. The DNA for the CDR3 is TGTGCCACCAGCAGAGATCGGACGGTGAACACTGAAGCTTTCTTT. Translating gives CATSRDRTVNTEAFF.

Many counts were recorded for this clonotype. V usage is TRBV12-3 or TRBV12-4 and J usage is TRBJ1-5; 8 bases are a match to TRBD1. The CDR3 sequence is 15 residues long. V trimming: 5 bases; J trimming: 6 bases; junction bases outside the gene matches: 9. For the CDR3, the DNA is TGTGCCAGCAGTGCGGACAGGGACGGGAGTCAGCCCCAGCATTTT. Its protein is CASSADRDGSQPQHF.

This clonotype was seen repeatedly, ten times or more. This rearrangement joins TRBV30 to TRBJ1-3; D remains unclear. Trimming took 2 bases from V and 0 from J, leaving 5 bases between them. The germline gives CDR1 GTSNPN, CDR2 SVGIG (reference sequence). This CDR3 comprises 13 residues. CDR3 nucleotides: TGTGCCTGGAGTAAGTTCTCTGGAAACACCATATATTTT. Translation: CAWSKFSGNTIYF.

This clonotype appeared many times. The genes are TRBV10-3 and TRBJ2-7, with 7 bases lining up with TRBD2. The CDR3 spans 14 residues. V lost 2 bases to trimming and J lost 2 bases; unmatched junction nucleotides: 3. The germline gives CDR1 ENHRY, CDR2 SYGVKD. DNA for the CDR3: TGTGCCATCAGTGAGGCGCGGGGGACCTACGAGCAGTACTTC. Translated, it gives CAISEARGTYEQYF.

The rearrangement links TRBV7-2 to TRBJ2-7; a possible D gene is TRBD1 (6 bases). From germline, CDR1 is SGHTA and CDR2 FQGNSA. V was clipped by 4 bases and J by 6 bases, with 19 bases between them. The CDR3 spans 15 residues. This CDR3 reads CASSSHSDRLREQYF. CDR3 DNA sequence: TGTGCCAGCAGCTCGCACTCTGACAGGTTGCGCGAGCAGTACTTC.

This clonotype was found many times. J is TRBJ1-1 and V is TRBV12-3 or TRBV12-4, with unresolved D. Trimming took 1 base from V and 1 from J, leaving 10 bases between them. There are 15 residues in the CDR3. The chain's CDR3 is CASSLDPGENTEAFF. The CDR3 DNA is TGTGCCAGCAGTTTAGATCCAGGAGAGAACACTGAAGCTTTCTTT.

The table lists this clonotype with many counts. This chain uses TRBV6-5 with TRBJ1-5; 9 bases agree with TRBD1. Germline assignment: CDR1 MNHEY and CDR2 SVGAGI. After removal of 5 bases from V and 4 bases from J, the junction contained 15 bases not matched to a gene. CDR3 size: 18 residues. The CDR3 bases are TGTGCCAGCAGTCGTACCGGGACAGGGACCCGTGGGAATCAGCCCCAGCATTTT. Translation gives CASSRTGTGTRGNQPQHF.

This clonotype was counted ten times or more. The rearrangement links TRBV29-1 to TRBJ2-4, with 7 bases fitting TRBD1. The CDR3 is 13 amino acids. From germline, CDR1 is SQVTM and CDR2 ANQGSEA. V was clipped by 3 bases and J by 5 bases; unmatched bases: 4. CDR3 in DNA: TGCAGCGTTGAGGCTGACAGGGAAAACATTCAGTACTTC. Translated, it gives CSVEADRENIQYF. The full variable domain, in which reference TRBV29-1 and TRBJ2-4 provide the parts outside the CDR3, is SAVISQKPSRDICQRGTSLTIQCQVDSQVTMMFWYRQQPGQSLTLIATANQGSEATYESGFVIDKFPISRPNLTFSTLTVSNMSPEDSSIYLCSVEADRENIQYFGAGTRLSVL.

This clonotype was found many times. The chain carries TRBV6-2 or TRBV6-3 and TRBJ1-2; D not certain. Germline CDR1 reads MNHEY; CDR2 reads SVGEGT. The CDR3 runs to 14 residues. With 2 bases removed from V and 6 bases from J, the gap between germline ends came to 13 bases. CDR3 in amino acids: CASSYPAKADGYTF. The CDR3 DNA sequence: TGTGCCAGCAGTTACCCCGCAAAAGCGGATGGCTACACCTTC.